These T cell receptor beta chains were read from a single sample in a study of CD8 T cells in ankylosing spondylitis. TCRdb used MiXCR to reprocess the 5' RACE reads, holding one entry per CDR3 protein. This sample carries around 890,000 distinct CDR3 sequences, about an eighth of them seen once, and the ten largest clones take approximately 0.51%. Sequenced sample: blood, either unsorted or a sorted T cell fraction (not recorded which). The receptors derive from a male donor with ankylosing spondylitis. Both conserved end residues are part of each CDR3. The D gene is left open where the match is weak. Size is stated for part of the rows, as once, few or many counts, or as a class when the clone is expanded.

CDR3aa	CDR3nt	v_gene	j_gene	d_gene	abundance
CASSQGIGEQFF	TGTGCCAGCAGTCAGGGTATTGGTGAGCAGTTCTTC	TRBV6-5	TRBJ2-1	NA	many
CASSQVTGKGPQHF	TGCGCCAGCAGCCAAGTCACAGGGAAAGGGCCCCAGCATTTT	TRBV4-3	TRBJ1-5	NA	few
CASSPQGNSYGYTF	TGTGCCAGCTCACCTCAAGGAAACAGCTATGGCTACACCTTC	TRBV18	TRBJ1-2	NA	NA
CSAPGAGDFQPQHF	TGCAGTGCTCCTGGGGCAGGGGACTTTCAGCCCCAGCATTTT	TRBV20-1	TRBJ1-5	NA	few
CASSRDGTLSSEQYF	TGTGCCAGCAGTAGGGACGGGACCCTAAGTTCCGAGCAGTACTTC	TRBV12-3/TRBV12-4	TRBJ2-7	NA	few
CASSQWAGGDSGNTIYF	TGTGCCAGCAGCCAATGGGCAGGGGGTGACTCTGGAAACACCATATATTTT	TRBV3-1	TRBJ1-3	TRBD1	NA
CASSRLAGGVNEQFF	TGTGCCAGCAGCCGACTAGCGGGAGGGGTTAATGAGCAGTTCTTC	TRBV28	TRBJ2-1	TRBD2	few
CASRRDGTEAFF	TGTGCCAGCAGGAGGGACGGAACTGAAGCTTTCTTT	TRBV7-2	TRBJ1-1	NA	NA
CAISESGDEQYF	TGTGCCATCAGTGAGTCTGGCGACGAGCAGTACTTC	TRBV10-3	TRBJ2-7	NA	many
CASNNRGRTETQYF	TGTGCCAGCAATAACAGGGGGCGAACAGAGACCCAGTACTTC	TRBV25-1	TRBJ2-5	TRBD1	many
CATNTGVGANVLTF	TGTGCCACCAATACAGGGGTCGGGGCCAACGTCCTGACTTTC	TRBV10-3	TRBJ2-6	TRBD1	NA
CASREYRWNTEAFF	TGTGCCAGCAGGGAATACAGGTGGAACACTGAAGCTTTCTTT	TRBV28	TRBJ1-1	NA	few
CASSLGEQFF	TGTGCCAGCTCCTTGGGGGAGCAGTTCTTC	TRBV7-9	TRBJ2-1	NA	many
CSRPSPYNEQFF	TGCAGTAGACCTTCTCCTTACAATGAGCAGTTCTTC	TRBV20-1	TRBJ2-1	NA	once
CASSYSSRGYGYTF	TGTGCCAGCAGTTACTCGAGCAGGGGCTATGGCTACACCTTC	TRBV6-5	TRBJ1-2	NA	few
CASSAPWTGGSEQYF	TGTGCCAGCAGTGCACCCTGGACAGGGGGTTCCGAGCAGTACTTC	TRBV28	TRBJ2-7	TRBD1	NA
CSAPLSRVRTLYEQYF	TGCAGTGCTCCTTTGTCCAGGGTTAGGACCCTCTACGAGCAGTACTTC	TRBV20-1	TRBJ2-7	NA	few
CASSFNEQFF	TGTGCCAGCAGCTTCAATGAGCAGTTCTTC	TRBV7-2	TRBJ2-1	NA	many
CASTPRRENYEQYF	TGTGCCAGCACCCCGAGGAGGGAGAACTACGAGCAGTACTTC	TRBV6-2/TRBV6-3	TRBJ2-7	NA	few
CASSSNGGEQYF	TGTGCCAGCTCGTCCAACGGGGGCGAGCAGTACTTC	TRBV18	TRBJ2-7	NA	NA
CASTGEEVYGYTF	TGTGCCAGCACTGGGGAGGAGGTTTATGGCTACACCTTC	TRBV25-1	TRBJ1-2	NA	NA
CASSETTGGNLGANVLTF	TGTGCCAGCAGCGAGACCACAGGGGGCAACTTGGGCGCCAACGTCCTGACTTTC	TRBV9	TRBJ2-6	TRBD1	many
CSARDPGTGPQTDTQYF	TGCAGTGCTAGAGACCCTGGGACAGGGCCTCAAACAGATACGCAGTATTTT	TRBV20-1	TRBJ2-3	TRBD1	few
CASSSTSGWEVYNEQFF	TGCGCCAGCAGCTCTACGAGCGGGTGGGAGGTATACAATGAGCAGTTCTTC	TRBV5-1	TRBJ2-1	NA	many
CASSLVQGVYEQYF	TGTGCCAGCAGCTTAGTGCAGGGGGTCTACGAGCAGTACTTC	TRBV7-2	TRBJ2-7	TRBD1	many
CASSLEAASGYWSF	TGTGCCAGCAGCTTAGAAGCGGCTAGCGGGTACTGGAGCTTC	TRBV7-9	TRBJ2-7	TRBD2	few
CSASWTSFNEQFF	TGCAGTGCTAGTTGGACTAGCTTCAATGAGCAGTTCTTC	TRBV20-1	TRBJ2-1	TRBD2	NA
CASSFGTGGHTEAFF	TGTGCCAGCAGCTTCGGGACAGGGGGGCACACTGAAGCTTTCTTT	TRBV11-2	TRBJ1-1	TRBD1	NA
CSATNRGYNYGYTF	TGCAGTGCCACCAACAGGGGTTACAACTATGGCTACACCTTC	TRBV20-1	TRBJ1-2	TRBD1	few
CASSLTSRNNEQFF	TGTGCCAGCAGCTTAACTTCCAGGAACAATGAGCAGTTCTTC	TRBV7-2	TRBJ2-1	NA	NA
CASEILGFGRAFF	TGTGCCAGCGAAATTTTGGGGTTTGGGAGAGCTTTCTTT	TRBV12-3/TRBV12-4	TRBJ1-1	NA	many
CASSLGWAPNQPQHF	TGTGCCAGCAGCTTAGGGTGGGCCCCGAATCAGCCCCAGCATTTT	TRBV7-9	TRBJ1-5	NA	few
CASSLGGGAFYEQYF	TGTGCCAGCAGCTTAGGCGGGGGGGCCTTCTACGAGCAGTACTTC	TRBV7-2	TRBJ2-7	TRBD2	few
CASSPRTHYTGELFF	TGTGCCAGCAGCCCCCGGACTCACTACACCGGGGAGCTGTTTTTT	TRBV7-9	TRBJ2-2	NA	NA
CSALQGAGYGYTF	TGCAGCGCCCTACAGGGGGCAGGCTATGGCTACACCTTC	TRBV29-1	TRBJ1-2	TRBD1	NA
CASQDLGGSYEQYF	TGTGCCAGCCAAGACCTCGGGGGATCCTACGAGCAGTACTTC	TRBV27	TRBJ2-7	NA	few
CASSLGQQNTIYF	TGTGCCAGCAGTTTGGGACAGCAAAACACCATATATTTT	TRBV6-5	TRBJ1-3	TRBD1	NA
CASSFTASSYEQYF	TGTGCCAGCAGCTTCACTGCTAGCTCGTACGAGCAGTACTTC	TRBV7-9	TRBJ2-7	NA	many
CASSAPGSRAFF	TGCGCCAGCAGTGCACCCGGGTCAAGAGCTTTCTTT	TRBV10-1	TRBJ1-1	NA	few
CASNRDDLNTEAFF	TGTGCCAGCAACAGGGACGACTTGAACACTGAAGCTTTCTTT	TRBV12-3/TRBV12-4	TRBJ1-1	NA	few
CASSSTGGADEKLFF	TGTGCCAGCAGCTCCACAGGGGGCGCGGATGAAAAACTGTTTTTT	TRBV7-2	TRBJ1-4	TRBD1	NA
CASSLTSNTEAFF	TGCGCCAGCAGCTTGACATCGAACACTGAAGCTTTCTTT	TRBV5-1	TRBJ1-1	NA	many
CASSQAPLLAGAADTQYF	TGCGCCAGCAGCCAAGCCCCCCTGTTGGCAGGGGCCGCAGATACGCAGTATTTT	TRBV4-3	TRBJ2-3	NA	few
CSGAINYGYTF	TGCAGCGGTGCCATTAACTATGGCTACACCTTC	TRBV29-1	TRBJ1-2	NA	NA
CASSAQPTEDEQYF	TGTGCCAGCAGTGCACAACCGACGGAGGACGAGCAGTACTTC	TRBV6-1	TRBJ2-7	NA	NA
CAISEVAGWETQYF	TGTGCCATCAGTGAGGTAGCGGGATGGGAGACCCAGTACTTC	TRBV10-3	TRBJ2-5	TRBD2	many
CASSDDLTGNTIYF	TGTGCCAGCAGTGATGATCTGACGGGAAACACCATATATTTT	TRBV6-1	TRBJ1-3	NA	NA
CASSQVRQGNTEAFF	TGTGCCAGCAGCCAGGTTAGACAGGGGAACACTGAAGCTTTCTTT	TRBV3-1	TRBJ1-1	TRBD1	NA
CASSLGDRTSTDTQYF	TGCGCCAGCAGCTTGGGGGACAGGACTAGCACAGATACGCAGTATTTT	TRBV5-1	TRBJ2-3	TRBD1	few
CATSRETGEVNGYTF	TGTGCCACCAGCAGAGAGACAGGGGAAGTGAATGGCTACACCTTC	TRBV15	TRBJ1-2	TRBD1	NA
CAISDTDLGEKLFF	TGTGCCATCAGTGACACGGACCTTGGGGAAAAACTGTTTTTT	TRBV10-3	TRBJ1-4	NA	NA
CASRKWHDEQETQYF	TGTGCCAGCCGAAAATGGCATGACGAACAAGAGACCCAGTACTTC	TRBV28	TRBJ2-5	NA	few
CASGVQGADTQYF	TGTGCCAGCGGCGTACAGGGAGCAGATACGCAGTATTTT	TRBV9	TRBJ2-3	NA	few
CASSLAPWGRSYEQYF	TGTGCCAGCAGTTTAGCGCCCTGGGGACGGTCCTACGAGCAGTACTTC	TRBV12-3/TRBV12-4	TRBJ2-7	NA	few
CASSPWTGGYQPQHF	TGTGCCAGCAGCCCGTGGACAGGGGGTTATCAGCCCCAGCATTTT	TRBV7-2	TRBJ1-5	TRBD1	few
CASSLEAGGLSGANVLTF	TGCGCCAGCAGCTTGGAGGCAGGGGGCTTGTCTGGGGCCAACGTCCTGACTTTC	TRBV5-1	TRBJ2-6	TRBD1	few
CASSLTGGTGTQYF	TGTGCCAGCAGTCTGACCGGGGGTACAGGGACCCAGTACTTC	TRBV28	TRBJ2-5	NA	few
CASSYARDRTNYGYTF	TGTGCCAGCAGCTACGCTCGGGACCGAACTAACTATGGCTACACCTTC	TRBV28	TRBJ1-2	NA	few
CASSLARVPGANVLTF	TGTGCCAGCAGTTTGGCCAGGGTCCCCGGGGCCAACGTCCTGACTTTC	TRBV28	TRBJ2-6	NA	NA